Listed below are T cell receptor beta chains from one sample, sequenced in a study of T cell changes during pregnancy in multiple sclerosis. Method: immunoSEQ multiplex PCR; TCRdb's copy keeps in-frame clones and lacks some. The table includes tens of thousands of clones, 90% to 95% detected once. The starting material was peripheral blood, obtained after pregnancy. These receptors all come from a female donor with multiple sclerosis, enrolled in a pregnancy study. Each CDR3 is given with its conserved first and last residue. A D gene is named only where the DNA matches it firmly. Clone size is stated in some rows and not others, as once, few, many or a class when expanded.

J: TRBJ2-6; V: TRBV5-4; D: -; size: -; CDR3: CASREGSLGANVLTF; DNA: TGTGCCAGCAGGGAGGGATCCCTAGGGGCCAACGTCCTGACTTTC
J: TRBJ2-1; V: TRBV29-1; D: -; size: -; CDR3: CSVRTNYNEQFF; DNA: TGCAGCGTCCGGACTAACTACAATGAGCAGTTCTTC
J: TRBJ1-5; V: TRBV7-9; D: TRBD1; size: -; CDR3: CASSSDRDQPQHF; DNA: TGTGCCAGCAGCTCCGACAGGGATCAGCCCCAGCATTTT
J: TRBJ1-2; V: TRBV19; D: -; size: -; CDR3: CASSIGSGMDYGYTF; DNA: TGTGCCAGTAGTATCGGCTCAGGGATGGACTATGGCTACACCTTC
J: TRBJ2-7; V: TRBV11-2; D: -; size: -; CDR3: CASSLAQELYEQYF; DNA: TGTGCCAGCAGCTTAGCCCAGGAATTGTACGAGCAGTACTTC
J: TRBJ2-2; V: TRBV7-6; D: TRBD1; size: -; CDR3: CASSLGSGGTGELFF; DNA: TGTGCCAGCAGCTTAGGATCAGGGGGCACCGGGGAGCTGTTTTTT
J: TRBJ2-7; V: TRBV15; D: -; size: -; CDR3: CATSNENSYEQYF; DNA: TGTGCCACCAGCAACGAGAACTCCTACGAGCAGTACTTC
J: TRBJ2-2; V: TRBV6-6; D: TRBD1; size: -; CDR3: CASTLPGQGNTGELFF; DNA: TGTGCCAGCACTCTCCCGGGACAGGGGAACACCGGGGAGCTGTTTTTT
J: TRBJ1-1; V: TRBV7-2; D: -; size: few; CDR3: CASSLQRPTEAFF; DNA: TGTGCCAGCAGCTTACAGAGGCCCACTGAAGCTTTCTTT
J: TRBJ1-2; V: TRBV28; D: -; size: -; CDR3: CASSLYSGGAGGYTF; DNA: TGTGCCAGCAGTTTATACTCGGGGGGCGCGGGTGGCTACACCTTC
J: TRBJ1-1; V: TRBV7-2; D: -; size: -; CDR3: CASSSIAHTEAFF; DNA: TGTGCCAGCAGCTCAATCGCGCACACTGAAGCTTTCTTT
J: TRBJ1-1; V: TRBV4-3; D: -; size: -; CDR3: CASSQETGIMNTEAFF; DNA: TGCGCCAGCAGCCAAGAGACAGGTATCATGAACACTGAAGCTTTCTTT
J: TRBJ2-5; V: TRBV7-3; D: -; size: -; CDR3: CASSLTPGTLQTQYF; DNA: TGTGCCAGCAGCTTAACCCCGGGTACGCTCCAGACCCAGTACTTC
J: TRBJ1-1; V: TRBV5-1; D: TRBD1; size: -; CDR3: CASSSQGANTEAFF; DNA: TGCGCCAGCAGCTCACAGGGGGCGAACACTGAAGCTTTCTTT
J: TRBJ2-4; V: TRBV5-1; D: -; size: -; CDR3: CASSLSAKNIQYF; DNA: TGCGCCAGCAGCTTGTCGGCCAAAAACATTCAGTACTTC
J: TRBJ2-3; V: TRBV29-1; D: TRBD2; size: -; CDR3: CSVATSGRAGPTDTQYF; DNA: TGCAGCGTTGCGACTAGCGGGAGGGCCGGACCCACAGATACGCAGTATTTT
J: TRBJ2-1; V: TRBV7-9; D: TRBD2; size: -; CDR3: CASSRTGTTFNEQFF; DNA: TGTGCCAGCAGCCGGACCGGGACTACCTTCAATGAGCAGTTCTTC
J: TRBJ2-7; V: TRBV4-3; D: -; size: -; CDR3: CASSQDVEYEQYF; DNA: TGCGCCAGCAGCCAAGATGTCGAGTACGAGCAGTACTTC
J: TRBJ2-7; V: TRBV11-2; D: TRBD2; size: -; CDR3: CASSFSSGISYEQYF; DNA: TGTGCCAGCAGCTTCTCTAGCGGCATCTCCTACGAGCAGTACTTC
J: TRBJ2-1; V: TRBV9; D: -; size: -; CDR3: CASSVTSGNEQFF; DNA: TGTGCCAGCAGCGTTACCTCGGGGAATGAGCAGTTCTTC
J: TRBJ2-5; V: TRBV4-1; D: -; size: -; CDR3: CASSQDGGNRGETQYF; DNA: TGCGCCAGCAGCCAAGACGGGGGAAACAGGGGAGAGACCCAGTACTTC
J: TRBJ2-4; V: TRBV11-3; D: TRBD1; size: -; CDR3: CASSPPGQPLAKNIQYF; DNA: TGTGCCAGCAGCCCTCCGGGACAGCCTCTAGCCAAAAACATTCAGTACTTC
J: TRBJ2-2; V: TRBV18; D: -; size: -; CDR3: CASSPPGHSNTGELFF; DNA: TGTGCCAGCTCACCACCGGGACATTCGAACACCGGGGAGCTGTTTTTT